Given below is one TCR beta chain in context. This sample was included in a study of blood T cell repertoires in COVID-19. Study context: Both acute and convalescent COVID-19 samples were obtained from the United States, Italy and Spain. Sample material is recorded as cDNA or gDNA derived from T cells, B-cell-depleted T cells, or PBMCs.

Authors' data handling: By means of reference gene primer amplification, nucleated cell counts were estimated. Method: immunoSEQ multiplex PCR; TCRdb's copy keeps in-frame clones and lacks some. For V, J and clone size, that table is used; D and trimming come from the DNA. This sample carries 180,000 or so clones, about 83% of them seen once, and the ten largest clones take 3% to 4%. CDR1 MGHDK and CDR2 SYGVNS come from the germline V gene. The CDR3 contains 14 residues. V shed 7 bases and J shed 6 bases, with 18 bases lying between them. The sequencing input was peripheral blood. V gene TRBV25-1 combines with J gene TRBJ1-2, with a tentative D call TRBD1 (5 bases). The clonotype comes from a man between 18 and 29 years old with active or convalescent COVID-19. CDR3 sequence (DNA): TGTGCCAGCAAGTTTACAGGAGAAGGCGATGGCTACACCTTC. It yields the protein CASKFTGEGDGYTF.